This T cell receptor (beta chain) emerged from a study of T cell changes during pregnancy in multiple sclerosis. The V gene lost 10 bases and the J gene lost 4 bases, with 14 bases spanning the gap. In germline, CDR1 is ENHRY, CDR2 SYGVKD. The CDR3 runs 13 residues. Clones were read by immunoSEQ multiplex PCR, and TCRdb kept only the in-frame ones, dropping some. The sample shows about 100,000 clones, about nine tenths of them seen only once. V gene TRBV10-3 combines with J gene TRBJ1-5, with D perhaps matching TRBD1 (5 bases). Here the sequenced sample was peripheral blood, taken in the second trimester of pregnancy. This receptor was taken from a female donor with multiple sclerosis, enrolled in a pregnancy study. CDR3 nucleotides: TGTGCCAGCCGGGACGGGAGAAATCAGCCCCAGCATTTT. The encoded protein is CASRDGRNQPQHF.